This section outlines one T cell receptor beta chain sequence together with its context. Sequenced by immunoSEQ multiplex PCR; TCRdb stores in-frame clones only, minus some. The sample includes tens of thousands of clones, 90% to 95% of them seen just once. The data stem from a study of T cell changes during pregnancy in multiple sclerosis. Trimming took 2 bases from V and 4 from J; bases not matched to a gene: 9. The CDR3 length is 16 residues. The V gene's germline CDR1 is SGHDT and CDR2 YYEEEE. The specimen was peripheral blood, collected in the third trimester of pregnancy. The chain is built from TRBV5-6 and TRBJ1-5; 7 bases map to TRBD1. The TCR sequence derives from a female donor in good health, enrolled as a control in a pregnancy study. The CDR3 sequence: CASSLKPGQSNQPQHF. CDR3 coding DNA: TGTGCCAGCAGCTTAAAACCGGGACAGTCAAATCAGCCCCAGCATTTT.